One sample yielded the 16 T cell receptor beta chains listed below, sequenced in a study of somatic mutations in cytotoxic T cells in rheumatoid arthritis. Profiled with immunoSEQ multiplex PCR; TCRdb holds only in-frame clones, not every one. The sample yields under 5,500 clones, over 70% seen once. Sequenced material: CD8+ T cells sorted from blood. The receptors were sampled from a man aged 70-80 years with rheumatoid arthritis.

This clone was counted a single time. Other DNA variants within this sample encode the same CDR3. J is TRBJ2-7 and V is TRBV5-6, with a tentative D call TRBD1 (5 bases). V lost 0 bases and J lost 7, with 14 bases in between. The CDR3 runs to 14 residues. CDR1 SGHDT and CDR2 YYEEEE come from the germline V gene. The chain's CDR3 is CASSLEGLWKEQYF. The DNA for the CDR3 is TGTGCCAGCAGCTTGGAGGGGTTGTGGAAGGAGCAGTACTTC.

This chain connects TRBV2 to TRBJ2-4, with TRBD1 matching over 8 bases. Germline V CDR1 and CDR2: SNHLY, FYNNEI. CDR3 size: 15 residues. V lost 6 bases to trimming and J lost 0 bases; unmatched junction nucleotides: 4. The CDR3 reads CASRGTGIAKNIQYF. The CDR3 bases are TGTGCCAGCAGGGGGACAGGTATAGCCAAAAACATTCAGTACTTC.

The rearrangement joins TRBV9 to TRBJ2-2; 8 bases agree with TRBD1. CDR1 and CDR2 (germline): SGDLS, YYNGEE. The CDR3 is made up of 17 amino acids. V gave up 1 base and J gave up 2 bases; unmatched junction bases: 7. The CDR3: CASSVSRQGHNTGELFF. CDR3 in DNA: TGTGCCAGCAGCGTATCGAGACAGGGGCATAACACCGGGGAGCTGTTTTTT. Full variable domain (missing parts from reference TRBV9 and TRBJ2-2): DSGVTQTPKHLITATGQRVTLRCSPRSGDLSVYWYQQSLDQGLQFLIQYYNGEERAKGNILERFSAQQFPDLHSELNLSSLELGDSALYFCASSVSRQGHNTGELFFGEGSRLTVL.

In DNA, the CDR3 is TGTGCCTGGAGCAAGACAGGGACTCGAGCCCAGTACTTC. This gives the protein CAWSKTGTRAQYF. The gene calls are TRBV30 and TRBJ2-5; TRBD1 is a possible D gene (7 bases). V shed 3 bases and J shed 9 bases, with 17 bases lying between them. The CDR3 sequence is 13 residues long. Germline assignment: CDR1 GTSNPN and CDR2 SVGIG (reference sequence).

The J gene is TRBJ2-5, the V gene TRBV6-1; 11 bases align to TRBD1. The closer fit of TRBJ2-7 to the DNA end suggests the J call may be wrong. There are 16 residues in the CDR3. Germline V lookup: CDR1 MNHNS, CDR2 SASEGT. The chain's CDR3 is CASSDPTGTGGYEQYF. CDR3 coding DNA: TGTGCCAGCAGTGACCCTACCGGGACAGGGGGCTACGAGCAGTACTTC.

This chain connects TRBV15 to TRBJ2-1; unclear D gene. The CDR3 contains 16 residues. Trimming cost V 0 bases and J 9 bases, with 18 bases left between them. CDR1 is LNHNV and CDR2 is YYDKDF in the germline V gene (reference sequence). Written as DNA, the CDR3 is TGTGCCACCAGCAGAGATCTGGCTAGTTTCTGGATTGAGCAGTTCTTC. Translation: CATSRDLASFWIEQFF.

This chain links TRBV6-5 with TRBJ2-7; 7 bases fit TRBD2. The CDR3 has 13 residues. Germline lookup yields CDR1 MNHEY and CDR2 SVGAGI. With V trimmed by 6 bases and J by 5 bases, 7 bases remained unmatched. CDR3 nucleotide sequence: TGTGCCAGCAGCCAGCGGGGCCCACACGAGCAGTACTTC. Amino acids: CASSQRGPHEQYF.

The chain recombines TRBV7-6 with TRBJ2-1, with D unclear. Germline lookup yields CDR1 SGHVS and CDR2 FNYEAQ. V dropped 0 bases and J dropped 0 bases, with 12 bases sitting between them. This CDR3 contains 17 residues. As DNA, the CDR3 is TGTGCCAGCAGCTTAGCAGGAGATTGGAGCTCCTACAATGAGCAGTTCTTC. Residues: CASSLAGDWSSYNEQFF.

The chain links TRBV9 to TRBJ2-7, with 8 nucleotides matching TRBD1. Germline loops: CDR1 SGDLS, CDR2 YYNGEE. V shed 5 bases and J 5 bases; nucleotides not matched to a gene: 12. The CDR3 is 15 amino acids. The DNA for the CDR3 is TGTGCCAGCAGTCCTCCCACAGGGGGAAACGACGAGCAGTACTTC. It codes for CASSPPTGGNDEQYF.

This clone has a handful of counts. The chain uses TRBV2 and TRBJ2-2; D might be TRBD2 (6 bases). The CDR3 consists of 14 residues. V was clipped by 5 bases and J by 4 bases, with 11 bases between them. Germline V CDR1 and CDR2: SNHLY, FYNNEI. CDR3 coding DNA: TGTGCCAGCAGTTTAGCGGTCCTCACCGGGGAGCTGTTTTTT. It encodes CASSLAVLTGELFF.

The genes are TRBV29-1 and TRBJ2-1, with TRBD1 matching over 9 bases. The CDR3 runs to 14 residues. In germline, CDR1 is SQVTM, CDR2 ANQGSEA. V lost 7 bases to trimming and J lost 8 bases; unmatched junction nucleotides: 12. The CDR3 DNA sequence: TGCAGCGCTGCAACAGGGGGCTCAGGGGATGAGCAGTTCTTC. Translating it yields CSAATGGSGDEQFF.

The chain employs TRBV7-6 and TRBJ1-3; weak D call: TRBD1 (6 bases). Germline CDR1 is SGHVS and CDR2 is FNYEAQ. Deletions cut 1 base from V and 4 bases from J, with 11 bases between. The CDR3 spans 15 residues. CDR3: CASSLEGDAGNTIYF. Written as DNA, the CDR3 is TGTGCCAGCAGCTTAGAGGGGGACGCAGGAAACACCATATATTTT.

The chain couples TRBV10-3 to TRBJ1-6; 7 bases fit TRBD1. J lost 0 bases, V lost 3 bases, and 2 bases had no gene match. Germline lookup yields CDR1 ENHRY and CDR2 SYGVKD. CDR3 length equals 16 residues. Written as DNA, the CDR3 is TGTGCCATCAGTGACCGGGACAGCTCCTATAATTCACCCCTCCACTTT. This gives the protein CAISDRDSSYNSPLHF.

This sequence joins TRBV2 and TRBJ2-5; 9 nucleotides align to TRBD1. Looked up from germline, CDR1 is SNHLY and CDR2 is FYNNEI. The CDR3 has 14 residues. J gave up 4 bases and V 8 bases, and 8 bases lay outside the gene matches. The DNA of the CDR3 is TGTGCCAGCGGGCGGGACAGGGTAATAGAGACCCAGTACTTC. The encoded protein is CASGRDRVIETQYF.

This chain joins TRBV7-2 and TRBJ2-1; D perhaps matches TRBD1 (5 bases). The CDR3 loop spans 17 amino acids. V was pared by 1 base and J by 4 bases, with 17 bases between. Germline V lookup: CDR1 SGHTA, CDR2 FQGNSA. CDR3 sequence: CASSLVLQGRWYNEQFF. CDR3 nucleotides: TGTGCCAGCAGCTTAGTCCTTCAGGGAAGGTGGTACAATGAGCAGTTCTTC.

The chain joins TRBV9 to TRBJ2-2; 7 bases line up with TRBD1. V lost 3 bases, J lost 6 bases, and 11 bases stayed unmatched. There are 16 residues in the CDR3. Germline CDR1 reads SGDLS; CDR2 reads YYNGEE. This CDR3 is CASSGGTVQTSGELFF. The CDR3 DNA reads TGTGCCAGCAGCGGGGGGACAGTCCAGACCTCCGGGGAGCTGTTTTTT. The complete variable domain, with remaining parts taken from reference TRBV9 and TRBJ2-2, reads DSGVTQTPKHLITATGQRVTLRCSPRSGDLSVYWYQQSLDQGLQFLIQYYNGEERAKGNILERFSAQQFPDLHSELNLSSLELGDSALYFCASSGGTVQTSGELFFGEGSRLTVL.